The 2 T cell receptor beta chains reported below all come from one sample, sequenced in a study of T cell repertoires in cytomegalovirus infection. Antigens for these TCRs are unknown. TCRdb reanalysed the reads using MiXCR and keeps one entry per CDR3 protein. The sample yields 200,000 to 250,000 distinct CDR3 sequences, about 38% seen once. Material: CD8+ T cells from cultured PBMCs, obtained from culture after CMV antigen stimulation. The receptors shown here come from a human donor in good health (CMV status not recorded). Some clones in this sample may be carry-over from other donors' samples.

This clonotype was recorded a few times. The J gene is TRBJ2-7, the V gene TRBV2; 7 bases agree with TRBD1. V trimming: 8 bases; J trimming: 5 bases; junction bases outside the gene matches: 9. This CDR3 spans 13 amino acids. Looked up from germline, CDR1 is SNHLY and CDR2 is FYNNEI. DNA for the CDR3: TGTGCCAGCGCGGAGACAGGGTTCGACGAGCAGTACTTC. It encodes CASAETGFDEQYF.

The V call is TRBV30, the J call TRBJ2-7, with 8 bases fitting TRBD1. This CDR3 is built from 14 residues. The V gene's germline CDR1 is GTSNPN and CDR2 SVGIG (reference sequence). Trimming at V came to 2 bases and at J to 3 bases, leaving 6 bases not matched to a gene. The CDR3 region has the DNA TGTGCCTGGAGTCCAGGACAGGGATACTACGAGCAGTACTTC. Translating it yields CAWSPGQGYYEQYF.